These T cell receptor beta chains were read from a single sample in a study of CXCR3-negative and CXCR3-positive naive CD8 T cells. TCRdb reprocessed the 5' RACE reads and reports one entry per CDR3 protein, with no DNA. The ten most abundant clones cover roughly 0.99% of a sample with over 70,000 distinct CDR3 sequences. Sequenced material: naive CXCR3- CD8+ T cells from blood. The source of these receptors is a human donor in good health. Some clones in this sample may be carry-over from other donors' samples. CDR3s include the opening cysteine and the closing phenylalanine or tryptophan. The order of the fields is V gene, J gene, CDR3 protein.

TRBV29-1	TRBJ2-3	CSVESTGVSTDTQYF
TRBV7-9	TRBJ1-5	CASSPGEGQPQHF
TRBV5-1	TRBJ1-6	CASSFGTDNSPLHF
TRBV29-1	TRBJ1-3	CSVSHTGNTIYF
TRBV4-3	TRBJ1-2	CASSQETTTNYGYTF
TRBV6-5	TRBJ1-1	CASSYSGDLNTEAFF
TRBV15	TRBJ2-7	CATSRDASPGDEQYF
TRBV12-3/TRBV12-4	TRBJ2-3	CATRGGTDTQYF
TRBV29-1	TRBJ2-7	CSVVPDRGLGEQYF
TRBV28	TRBJ2-7	CASARQENSYEQYF
TRBV12-3/TRBV12-4	TRBJ1-1	CASSATGLGTEAFF